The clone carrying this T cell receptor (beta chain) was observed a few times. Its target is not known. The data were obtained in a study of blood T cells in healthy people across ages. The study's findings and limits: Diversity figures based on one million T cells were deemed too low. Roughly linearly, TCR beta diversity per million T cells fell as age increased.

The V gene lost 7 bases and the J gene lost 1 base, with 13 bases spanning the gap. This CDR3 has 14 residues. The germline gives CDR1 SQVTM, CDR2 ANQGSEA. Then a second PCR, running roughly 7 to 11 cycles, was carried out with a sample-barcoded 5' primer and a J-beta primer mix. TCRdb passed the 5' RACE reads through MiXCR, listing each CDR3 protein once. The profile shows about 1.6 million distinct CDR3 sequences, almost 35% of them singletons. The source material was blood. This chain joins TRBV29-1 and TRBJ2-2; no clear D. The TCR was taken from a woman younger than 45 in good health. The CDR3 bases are TGCAGCGGAGGTAGTACAGTGAACACCGGGGAGCTGTTTTTT. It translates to CSGGSTVNTGELFF.